This is a list of T cell receptor beta chains from one sample in a study of shared clonotypes between healthy human individuals. Sequencing used immunoSEQ multiplex PCR; TCRdb keeps in-frame clones, though not all of them. The data contain about 2.4 million clones, approximately 94% of them singletons. Material: naive CD4+ T cells from PBMCs. These receptors all come from a man aged 18-30 years in good health. Some clones in this sample may be carry-over from other donors' samples. CDR3s include the opening cysteine and the closing phenylalanine or tryptophan. The D gene is left open where the match is weak. Size is omitted from some rows. Given values are once, few, many or a class for expanded clones.

v_call	clone_size	j_call	d_call	cdr3_nt	cdr3_aa
TRBV11-1	NA	TRBJ2-7	TRBD2	TGTGCCAGCAGCCCCCCTTCTCTACTAGCGCACGCCGGAGAGCAGTACTTC	CASSPPSLLAHAGEQYF
TRBV5-6	NA	TRBJ1-4	NA	TGTGCCAGCAGCCAAGTTGACAGACGGGTCGAAAAACTGTTTTTT	CASSQVDRRVEKLFF
TRBV7-9	few	TRBJ2-7	NA	TGTGCCAGCAGCTTAAGCGGCCCCTACGAGCAGTACTTC	CASSLSGPYEQYF
TRBV9	NA	TRBJ1-2	NA	TGTGCCAGCAGCGTAGGGGTGCCTCAGAACTATGGCTACACCTTC	CASSVGVPQNYGYTF
TRBV5-3	NA	TRBJ2-1	NA	TGTGCCAGAAGCTCCCTGGGGCAGGGGTCCTACAATGAGCAGTTCTTC	CARSSLGQGSYNEQFF
TRBV11-2	NA	TRBJ2-5	NA	TGTGCCAGCAGCTTCGGCAGCCAAGAGACCCAGTACTTC	CASSFGSQETQYF
TRBV7-2	NA	TRBJ2-5	NA	TGTGCCAGCACCGGACAGCTACAAGAGACCCAGTACTTC	CASTGQLQETQYF
TRBV6-5	once	TRBJ2-7	NA	TGTGCCAGCAGCACCGACTGGGGCCGCTCCTACGAGCAGTACTTC	CASSTDWGRSYEQYF
TRBV5-4	NA	TRBJ2-2	TRBD1	TGTGCCAGCAGCATAGGACAGGGCGGCACCGGGGAGCTGTTTTTT	CASSIGQGGTGELFF
TRBV28	NA	TRBJ2-4	NA	TGTGCCAGCAGTTTCCCTGGCTCACCCCAGTACTTC	CASSFPGSPQYF
TRBV14	NA	TRBJ2-6	NA	TGTGCCTCCGGGGGGCGGTCTGGGGCCAACGTCCTGACTTTC	CASGGRSGANVLTF
TRBV27	once	TRBJ2-7	NA	TGTGCCAGCAGTCCGCTGCGAAGGAATTCCTACGAGCAGTACTTC	CASSPLRRNSYEQYF
TRBV5-5	NA	TRBJ2-7	NA	TGTGCCAGCAGCTGGGACGGAAGCTCCTACGAGCAGTACTTC	CASSWDGSSYEQYF
TRBV27	NA	TRBJ2-3	TRBD2	TGTGCCAGCAGTCCCGGGACTAGCGCATATAGCACAGATACGCAGTATTTT	CASSPGTSAYSTDTQYF
TRBV4-2	NA	TRBJ2-1	TRBD2	TGTGCCAGCAGCCCGCGCGCTCACCGACTAGCGGGAGCTCACAATGAGCAGTTCTTC	CASSPRAHRLAGAHNEQFF
TRBV7-2	NA	TRBJ1-3	NA	TGTGCCAGCAGCCCCACTATAGGGTCTGGAAACACCATATATTTT	CASSPTIGSGNTIYF
TRBV5-1	NA	TRBJ2-2	TRBD2	TGCGCCAGCAGCTTCCTAGCGGTCCGGAACACCGGGGAGCTGTTTTTT	CASSFLAVRNTGELFF
TRBV4-1	NA	TRBJ2-1	NA	TGCGCCAGCAGCCCCCGAGTGGGGCTTCGCGGTATGAATGAGCAGTTCTTC	CASSPRVGLRGMNEQFF
TRBV5-1	NA	TRBJ2-2	TRBD2	TGCGCCAGCAGCCCGGGGACTAGCGGGGGTACCGGGGAGCTGTTTTTT	CASSPGTSGGTGELFF
TRBV7-9	NA	TRBJ1-1	NA	TGTGCCAGCAGCTTAGATGGTGGGACAACCACTGAAGCTTTCTTT	CASSLDGGTTTEAFF
TRBV6-5	NA	TRBJ2-3	TRBD2	TGTGCCAGCAGGAAGCGGGAGTTTGTAGATACGCAGTATTTT	CASRKREFVDTQYF
TRBV5-1	once	TRBJ2-3	NA	TGCGCCAGCAGCTCCACCCGGCGGGGCACAGATACGCAGTATTTT	CASSSTRRGTDTQYF
TRBV5-4	NA	TRBJ2-1	NA	TGTGCCAGCAGCCCCGAGTATCAGCGGGACAATGAGCAGTTCTTC	CASSPEYQRDNEQFF
TRBV5-6	NA	TRBJ2-3	NA	TGTGCCAGCAGCAGAGACCCCTCGGGGGCAGATACGCAGTATTTT	CASSRDPSGADTQYF
TRBV15	NA	TRBJ1-1	NA	TGTGCCACCAGCAGAGATGTAGTGGGGAAGGCTGAAGCTTTCTTT	CATSRDVVGKAEAFF
TRBV5-4	NA	TRBJ1-1	NA	TGTGCCAGCAGCTCATCTACATTGGCAACGAACACTGAAGCTTTCTTT	CASSSSTLATNTEAFF
TRBV5-1	NA	TRBJ2-5	TRBD2	TGCGCCAGCAGCTTGCTTGGGACTAGCAGTTCCGGGGCCCAGTACTTC	CASSLLGTSSSGAQYF
TRBV6-1	NA	TRBJ2-5	TRBD1	TGTGCCAGCATCCCCGGGACAGGAGAAGAGACCCAGTACTTC	CASIPGTGEETQYF
TRBV6-1	NA	TRBJ1-5	NA	TGTGCCAGCAGTGGCAACCAAAACACAACGCCCCAGCATTTT	CASSGNQNTTPQHF
TRBV29-1	few	TRBJ1-1	NA	TGCAGCGTTTCGGGGTTTGTTACTGAAGCTTTCTTT	CSVSGFVTEAFF
TRBV21-1	NA	TRBJ2-3	NA	TGTGCCAGCAGCAAAGGCAGCTCGGACAGGGTCCCAGATACGCAGTATTTT	CASSKGSSDRVPDTQYF
TRBV15	NA	TRBJ2-7	NA	TGTGCCACCAGCAGAGATCTCTACGAGCAGTACTTC	CATSRDLYEQYF
TRBV5-5	NA	TRBJ1-5	TRBD1	TGTGCCAGCAGCTTGGGACAGGGGGCGGGGAGCAATCAGCCCCAGCATTTT	CASSLGQGAGSNQPQHF
TRBV7-9	NA	TRBJ2-5	NA	TGTGCCAGCATCTCGAGTACGGAGGTGGTGAGGGAGACCCAGTACTTC	CASISSTEVVRETQYF
TRBV7-3	NA	TRBJ2-6	NA	TGTGCCAGCAGCCCCAGAGCTGGGGCCAACGTCCTGACTTTC	CASSPRAGANVLTF
TRBV2	NA	TRBJ2-7	NA	TGTGCCAGCAGGGCCAGGACAGCGGTTAGCGACGAGCAGTACTTC	CASRARTAVSDEQYF
TRBV7-9	NA	TRBJ2-3	NA	TGTGCCAGCAGCTTAGCCACTACCACAGATACGCAGTATTTT	CASSLATTTDTQYF
TRBV6-6	NA	TRBJ2-7	NA	TGTGCCAGCAGTTACAACAGGATGAGCTACGAGCAGTACTTC	CASSYNRMSYEQYF
TRBV7-8	NA	TRBJ2-7	TRBD1	TGTGCCAGCAGCTTAGACAGGGGGACCTACGAGCAGTACTTC	CASSLDRGTYEQYF
TRBV4-1	NA	TRBJ2-3	NA	TGCGCCAGCAGCCGCTACCCGGGGTTGGGGGGCACAGATACGCAGTATTTT	CASSRYPGLGGTDTQYF
TRBV7-6	NA	TRBJ2-7	TRBD2	TGTGCCAGCAGCTCCCTTAGCGGGAGGGCTCCCTACGAGCAGTACTTC	CASSSLSGRAPYEQYF